This T cell receptor (beta chain) is drawn from a study of PD-L1 blockade in urothelial cancer. Each patient contributed between 1 and 8 total time points of blood mononuclear cells, pretreatment and during treatment. The CDR3 runs to 18 residues. The germline V and J ends were trimmed by 0 bases and 0 bases, with 12 bases remaining between them. Germline assignment: CDR1 LGHNA and CDR2 YSLEER. Data came from immunoSEQ multiplex PCR; TCRdb stores just in-frame clones and leaves some out. The sample yields roughly 50,000 clones, roughly 80% seen once. The V and J genes are TRBV4-3 and TRBJ2-6, with D possibly matching TRBD1 (5 bases). The sequence came from a man in his 70s with urothelial cancer. The sample was PBMCs, taken around atezolizumab (anti-PD-L1) treatment. CDR3 in DNA: TGCGCCAGCAGCCAAGAAACAGGCGCTCTCTCTGGGGCCAACGTCCTGACTTTC. Amino acid sequence: CASSQETGALSGANVLTF.